The text below deals with one TCR beta chain. The antigen it recognizes is unknown. No much larger clonotype is one base removed from it; base qualities were not supplied. These data belong to a study of blood T cell repertoires in COVID-19 (dated by TCRdb to 2020 to 2021). With respect to the entire study: Samples from collaborators originated in the United States, Italy and Spain and spanned both the acute and convalescent phases of COVID-19. HLA class I and class II types, where available, came from metadata supplied by the sample provider rather than from assay-based typing. The material from the prospective study consisted of cDNA or gDNA derived from T cells, B-cell-depleted T cells, or PBMCs. Subjects who had been exposed to COVID-19, were actively infected with it, or had recovered from it provided the deeply sampled blood TCRbeta repertoires that made up the dataset. The samples were drawn from the first 160 participants of the ongoing ImmuneRACE study and from 950 to 1,500 subjects provided by 6 global collaborators. A freely available public database, intended as a resource for researchers studying the immune response to SARS-CoV-2, is where the repertoires were released. A de-identified subject ID, COVID-19 status, age in years and sex were almost always included in the sample metadata.

The CDR3, cysteine through phenylalanine, is 12 amino acids long. CDR3 DNA is the only sequence kept; it has 36 bases, read in frame from the first base. Taken from the germline V gene, the CDR1 and CDR2 loops are SQVTM and ANQGSEA. Relative to germline, V is 7 bases shorter and J is 2 bases shorter, with 11 bases between their ends. The immunoSEQ Assay, a bias-controlled multiplex PCR, was used to amplify TCRbeta CDR3 regions from genomic DNA. Concerning the study's data processing: Within the assay, amplification of reference gene primers was used to estimate how many nucleated cells each sample contained. To quantify the absolute abundance of each unique TCRbeta CDR3 rearrangement, sequence reads were collapsed and filtered. Productive Simpson clonality was computed per sample as the square root of Simpson's diversity index over productive rearrangements. As stored in TCRdb, this immuneACCESS dataset retains in-frame rearrangements with V and J assigned. A fraction of the clones does not appear; measured against another copy, unresolved V genes explain less than half of the discrepancy, and the remainder lacks a known reason. V, J and clone size are taken as reported in that table, and D and trimming were inferred from the DNA itself. Counted in this sample were about 310,000 clones; 75% to 90% of them appeared once. Clones ranked in the top ten supply roughly 2.3% of the sample.

Results and caveats for the whole study, not just this receptor: Clinical and demographic metadata were provided uncurated, with the amount varying by source and participant.

Participants in the prospective study were enrolled through a virtual design, were aged 18 to 89 years, and lived in about two dozen United States geographic areas. In the prospective study, participants were assigned to cohorts based on the clinical history participants reported in a screening survey and a study questionnaire. ImmuneRACE Cohort 3 recovered participants were defined by two consecutive negative NP/OP PCR tests, healthcare professional clearance, or symptom resolution. In the prospective study, mobile phlebotomists collected whole blood, serum and a nasopharyngeal or oropharyngeal swab from each participant. Over an approximately 2-month period, participants in the prospective study had the option of providing additional blood draws and questionnaires. Before DNA extraction, prospective study blood samples were shipped either frozen or at room temperature.

The chain links TRBV29-1 with TRBJ1-1, and perhaps TRBD1 as D gene, on 6 matching bases. The sequenced sample consisted of PBMCs or T cells enriched from blood (not recorded which). The TCR sequence derives from a man under 40 who had recovered from COVID-19. The bases read TGCAGCGCCAACAGGGAAAACACTGAAGCTTTCTTT. Its protein reads: CSANRENTEAFF.